A single sample gave rise to the 21 T cell receptor beta chains below, sequenced in a study of tumor-infiltrating lymphocytes in primary liver carcinoma. A constant-region primer served to make TCR beta cDNA from about 500 ng total RNA. For TCR beta, libraries were produced by three nested multiplex PCR rounds using slightly modified ARM-PCR. With TRBV1-TRBV30 forward primers and a C-beta reverse primer, the first two PCR rounds were run for around 10 cycles each. TCRdb recomputed calls from the multiplex PCR reads with MiXCR, one row per CDR3 protein. Of 150,000 to 200,000 distinct CDR3 sequences in the sample, around four fifths were seen once. Unsorted bulk tissue, about 18-31 mg of it, served as the source for co-extraction of RNA and DNA. Sequencing was carried out using tumor tissue from primary liver carcinoma. These receptors originate from a man aged 35-49 years with primary liver carcinoma and hepatitis B virus infection.

Note on this clonotype: A much larger clone is a single base away; this may be a read error. The chain combines TRBV7-9 with TRBJ2-2, with TRBD2 identical over 9 bases. Per the germline V gene, CDR1 is SEHNR and CDR2 is FQNEAQ (reference sequence). The CDR3 is made up of 15 amino acids. CDR3 sequence: CASSFLAGNTRELFF. CDR3 coding DNA: TGTGCCAGCAGCTTTCTAGCGGGGAACACCCGGGAGCTGTTTTTT.

The rearrangement joins TRBV6-5 to TRBJ2-5; no clear D. This CDR3 contains 12 residues. Per the germline V gene, CDR1 is MNHEY and CDR2 is SVGAGI. V was trimmed by 9 bases and J by 5 bases, leaving 13 bases between them. The CDR3 region has the DNA TGTGCCAGTAGCTCCCTGGGGGAGACCCAGTACTTC. It is translated as CASSSLGETQYF.

This clonotype was observed once. The germline gene is not matched at one end of the junction; a read error may be the cause. The gene calls are TRBV11-2 and TRBJ1-6; 7 positions agree with TRBD1. The CDR3 sequence is 16 residues long. Germline V lookup: CDR1 SGHAT, CDR2 FQNNGV. The chain's CDR3 is CASSFTAGTANSPLHF. CDR3 DNA: TGTGCCAGTAGCTTCACCGCTGGGACAGCGAATTCACCCCTCCACTTT.

Worth noting for this clonotype: At one end, the junction sequence differs from germline, possibly due to a read error. J is TRBJ1-2 and V is TRBV6-6; no definite D call. The CDR3 sequence is 16 residues long. The germline CDR1 and CDR2 sequences are MNHNY and SVGAGI (reference sequence). CDR3 nucleotides: TGTACCAGCAGCGAAGGTCCGGCCGTAGGAGGATATGGCTACACCTTC. It codes for CTSSEGPAVGGYGYTF.

This clonotype was detected only a few times. This chain links TRBV9 with TRBJ2-1; D not certain. Deletions cut 3 bases from V and 5 bases from J, with 15 bases between. CDR3 length: 15 residues. The germline V gene encodes CDR1 SGDLS and CDR2 YYNGEE. As DNA, the CDR3 is TGTGCCAGCAGCGCATCCACCTGGGTCAACAATGAGCAGTTCTTC. Amino acids: CASSASTWVNNEQFF.

Only one count was recorded for this clonotype. The germline gene is not matched at one end of the junction; a read error may be the cause. The rearrangement links TRBV29-1 to TRBJ2-2, with a weak D call TRBD2 (5 bases). The germline V gene has CDR1 SQVTM and CDR2 ANQGSEA. The CDR3 spans 15 residues. Written as DNA, the CDR3 is TGCAGCGTTGGGTCTAGCACGGCGAACACCGGGGAGCTGTCTTTT. It encodes CSVGSSTANTGELSF.

This clonotype came up many times. The junction departs from the called germline gene at one end, perhaps through a read error. The chain uses TRBV6-1 and TRBJ2-7; D ambiguous. Germline CDR1 is MNHNS and CDR2 is SASEGT. The CDR3 totals 12 residues. DNA of the CDR3: TGTGCCTGCAGTGAAGCGCTCTACGAGCAGTACTTC. Its protein product is CACSEALYEQYF.

V usage is TRBV6-1 and J usage is TRBJ2-7, with 8 positions matching TRBD1. V trimming: 9 bases; J trimming: 6 bases; junction bases outside the gene matches: 13. CDR3 size: 14 residues. The germline V gene has CDR1 MNHNS and CDR2 SASEGT. The CDR3 region is CARSPWTGLVEQYF. Here the CDR3 DNA reads TGTGCCAGAAGCCCCTGGACAGGGTTGGTCGAGCAGTACTTC.

Notes on this clonotype: One end of the junction does not line up with germline, which may come from a read error. The rearrangement uses TRBV11-1 and TRBJ2-4, with D tentatively TRBD1 (6 bases). The CDR3 is 13 amino acids. Per the germline V gene, CDR1 is SGHAT and CDR2 is FQDESV (reference sequence). In nucleotides, the CDR3 is TGTACCAGCAGCCGGAAACAGGGTGACACTCAGTACTTC. Its translation is CTSSRKQGDTQYF.

The rearrangement links TRBV28 to TRBJ2-1, with 11 bases matching TRBD2. Germline V gene sequence: CDR1 MDHEN, CDR2 SYDVKM. The CDR3 length is 16 residues. V lost 6 bases, J lost 11 bases, and 15 bases stayed unmatched. Here the CDR3 reads CASSGLAGGLVDKQFF. CDR3 nucleotide sequence: TGTGCCAGCAGCGGGCTAGCGGGAGGTCTTGTGGATAAGCAGTTCTTC.

This clonotype has a single count. The V and J genes are TRBV29-1 and TRBJ2-7, with D hard to call. V was pared by 6 bases and J by 6 bases, with 15 bases between. Germline assignment: CDR1 SQVTM and CDR2 ANQGSEA. The CDR3 has 12 residues. The CDR3 reads CSVLLTGREQYF. In nucleotides, the CDR3 is TGCAGCGTCCTACTGACGGGCCGCGAGCAGTACTTC.

The CDR3 DNA reads as TGTGCCAGCAGTGACCGGTCCTGGACAGGGCTATACAATGAGCAGTTCTTC. Residues: CASSDRSWTGLYNEQFF. This chain connects TRBV6-5 to TRBJ2-1, with TRBD1 identical over 8 bases. Germline V lookup: CDR1 MNHEY, CDR2 SVGAGI. With V trimmed by 5 bases and J by 4 bases, 13 bases remained unmatched. The CDR3 runs to 17 residues.

CDR3 bases: TGTGCCAGCAGCTTCGGGACCCCTTGGCCCAATGAGCAGTTCTTC. It codes for CASSFGTPWPNEQFF. The chain combines TRBV7-2 with TRBJ2-1; either TRBD1 or TRBD2 may supply D (5 bases each). CDR3 length equals 15 residues. V shed 3 bases and J shed 6 bases, with 15 bases lying between them. The germline gives CDR1 SGHTA, CDR2 FQGNSA. The variable domain in full, with the rest retrieved from reference TRBV7-2 and TRBJ2-1, is GAGVSQSPSNKVTEKGKDVELRCDPISGHTALYWYRQSLGQGLEFLIYFQGNSAPDKSGLPSDRFSAERTGGSVSTLTIQRTQQEDSAVYLCASSFGTPWPNEQFFGPGTRLTVL.

About this clonotype: At one of its ends the junction is not consistent with the germline gene, which may arise from a read error. This sequence joins TRBV11-1 and TRBJ2-4; 13 bases line up with TRBD2. This CDR3 has 17 amino acids. Germline assignment: CDR1 SGHAT and CDR2 FQDESV (reference sequence). The CDR3 loop reads CASSFHGTSGTKNIQYF. The CDR3 DNA reads TGTGCCAGCAGTTTTCACGGGACTAGCGGGACCAAGAACATACAGTACTTC. The full variable domain, rest sourced from reference TRBV11-1 and TRBJ2-4, is EAEVAQSPRYKITEKSQAVAFWCDPISGHATLYWYRQILGQGPELLVQFQDESVVDDSQLPKDRFSAERLKGVDSTLKIQPAELGDSAMYLCASSFHGTSGTKNIQYFGAGTRLSVL.

Remarks on this clonotype: A much larger clone lies a single base off, so this may be a read error. This chain uses TRBV5-1 with TRBJ2-5, with D tentatively TRBD1 (6 bases). The V gene's germline CDR1 is SGHRS and CDR2 YFSETQ. With 7 bases removed from V and 5 bases from J, the gap between germline ends came to 21 bases. CDR3 length: 15 residues. This CDR3 is CASRAHGGSEETQYF. CDR3 DNA sequence: TGCGCCAGCCGCGCACATGGGGGCTCGGAGGAGACCCAGTACTTC. Complete variable domain (other parts from reference TRBV5-1 and TRBJ2-5): KAGVTQTPRYLIKTRGQQVTLSCSPISGHRSVSWYQQTPGQGLQFLFEYFSETQRNKGNFPGRFSGRQFSNSRSEMNVSTLELGDSALYLCASRAHGGSEETQYFGPGTRLLVL.

Here the CDR3 reads CAIRLIGDTQYF. The CDR3 nucleotides are TGTGCCATTAGGCTTATCGGAGATACGCAGTATTTT. The chain has TRBV19 and TRBJ2-3; D ambiguous. V gave up 10 bases and J gave up 5 bases, with 13 bases separating them. The CDR3 has 12 residues. Germline lookup yields CDR1 LNHDA and CDR2 SQIVND (reference sequence).

This clonotype was found many times. The chain carries TRBV5-1 and TRBJ2-1; D possibly corresponds to TRBD2 (6 bases). The V and J ends lost 1 base and 9 bases respectively, with 8 bases between them. Germline V gives CDR1 SGHRS, CDR2 YFSETQ. The CDR3 has 12 residues. The chain's CDR3 is CASSLYSGEQFF. The CDR3, as DNA: TGCGCCAGCAGCTTGTATAGCGGTGAGCAGTTCTTC. The entire variable domain, with the rest obtained from reference TRBV5-1 and TRBJ2-1, is as follows: KAGVTQTPRYLIKTRGQQVTLSCSPISGHRSVSWYQQTPGQGLQFLFEYFSETQRNKGNFPGRFSGRQFSNSRSEMNVSTLELGDSALYLCASSLYSGEQFFGPGTRLTVL.

As to this clonotype: The junction differs from germline at one of its ends, possibly a read error. The chain has TRBV6-2 or TRBV6-3 and TRBJ2-1, with D uncertain. The CDR3 is 14 amino acids. The V gene's germline CDR1 is MNHEY and CDR2 SVGEGT. CDR3 nucleotides: TGTGCTAGCACCCACGGAAGGTCCTACAATGAGCAGTTCTTC. Amino acid sequence: CASTHGRSYNEQFF.

A word on this clonotype: The CDR3 ends on some other residue instead of the conserved phenylalanine or tryptophan, so this is likely a read error. CDR3 nucleotides: TGTGCCAGCAGGACAGGGTGGACTACTGAAGCTTTCCTT. Protein product: CASRTGWTTEAFL. This sequence joins TRBV6-6 and TRBJ1-1; 7 bases are a match to TRBD1. Trimming at V came to 6 bases and at J to 5 bases, leaving 6 bases not matched to a gene. Germline-derived CDR1 and CDR2 are MNHNY and SVGAGI (reference sequence). The CDR3 loop spans 13 amino acids.

Concerning this clonotype itself: The conserved phenylalanine or tryptophan normally closing the CDR3 is absent here, so this likely arose from a read error. V gene TRBV7-9 combines with J gene TRBJ2-7; D gene ambiguous. Germline loops: CDR1 SEHNR, CDR2 FQNEAQ (reference sequence). Trimming took 4 bases from V and 5 from J, leaving 9 bases between them. The CDR3 spans 12 residues. In nucleotides, the CDR3 is TGTGCCAGCAGCTGGGCTGGGGACGAGCAGTACATC. Residues: CASSWAGDEQYI.

This chain connects TRBV11-2 to TRBJ2-3; D perhaps matches TRBD2 (6 bases). The V end was cut by 5 bases, the J end by 6 bases, with 21 bases between. CDR3 length: 16 residues. From germline, CDR1 is SGHAT and CDR2 FQNNGV. The CDR3 DNA is TGTGCCAGCAGCGACAGCCCGGCCGGAGGGTTGGATACGCAGTATTTT. It translates to CASSDSPAGGLDTQYF.